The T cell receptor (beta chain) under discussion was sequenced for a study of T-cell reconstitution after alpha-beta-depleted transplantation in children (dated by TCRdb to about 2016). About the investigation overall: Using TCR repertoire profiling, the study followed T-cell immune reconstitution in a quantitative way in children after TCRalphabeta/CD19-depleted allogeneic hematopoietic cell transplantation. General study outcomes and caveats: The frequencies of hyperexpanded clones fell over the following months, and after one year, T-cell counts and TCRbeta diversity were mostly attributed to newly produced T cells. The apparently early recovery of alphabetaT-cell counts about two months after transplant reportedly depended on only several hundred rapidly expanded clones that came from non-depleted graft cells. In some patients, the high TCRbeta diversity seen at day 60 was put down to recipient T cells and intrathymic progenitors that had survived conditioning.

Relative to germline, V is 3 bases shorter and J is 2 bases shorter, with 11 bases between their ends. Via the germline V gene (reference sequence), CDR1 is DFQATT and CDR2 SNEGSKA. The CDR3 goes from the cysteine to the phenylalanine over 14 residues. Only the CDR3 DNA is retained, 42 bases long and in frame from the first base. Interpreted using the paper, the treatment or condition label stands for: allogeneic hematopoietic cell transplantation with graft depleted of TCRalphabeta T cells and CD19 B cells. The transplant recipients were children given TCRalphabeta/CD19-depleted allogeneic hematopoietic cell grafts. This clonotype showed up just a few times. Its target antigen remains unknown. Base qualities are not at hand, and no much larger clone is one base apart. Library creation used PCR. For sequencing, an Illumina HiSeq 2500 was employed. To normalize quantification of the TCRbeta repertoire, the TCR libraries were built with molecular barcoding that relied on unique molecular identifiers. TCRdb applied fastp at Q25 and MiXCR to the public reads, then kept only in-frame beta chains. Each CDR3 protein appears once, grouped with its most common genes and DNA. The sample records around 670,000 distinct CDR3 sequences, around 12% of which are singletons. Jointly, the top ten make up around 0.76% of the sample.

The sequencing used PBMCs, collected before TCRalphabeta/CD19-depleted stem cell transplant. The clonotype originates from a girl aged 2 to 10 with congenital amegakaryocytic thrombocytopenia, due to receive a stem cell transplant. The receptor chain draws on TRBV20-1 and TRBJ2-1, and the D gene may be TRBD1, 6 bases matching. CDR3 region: CSARGDRTYNEQFF. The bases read TGCAGTGCTAGGGGAGACAGGACCTACAATGAGCAGTTCTTC.